Each of the 28 T cell receptor beta chains below was sequenced from the same sample in a study of blood T cell repertoires in COVID-19. Sequencing was performed with immunoSEQ multiplex PCR; in TCRdb, only in-frame clones are kept and a portion is missing. The table shows about 260,000 clones, with more than 70% occurring only once. Sequenced material: peripheral blood. Receptors were obtained from a woman between 45 and 60 years old with acute or convalescent COVID-19.

The chain carries TRBV23-1 and TRBJ1-1; no clear D. TRBV23-1 is an open reading frame, and its role is uncertain. The V end lost 0 bases, the J end lost 0 bases, and 11 bases lay between the germline ends. This CDR3 has 16 amino acids. The CDR3 region has the DNA TGCGCCAGCAGTCAATCCAGAGACAAGCTGAACACTGAAGCTTTCTTT. It yields the protein CASSQSRDKLNTEAFF.

J is TRBJ1-3 and V is TRBV2; 7 nucleotides align to TRBD1. Trimming at V came to 4 bases and at J to 2 bases, leaving 8 bases not matched to a gene. The germline V gene has CDR1 SNHLY and CDR2 FYNNEI. The CDR3 extends over 16 amino acids. As DNA, the CDR3 is TGTGCCAGCAGTGCCGAGGGGGCTGCAACTGGAAACACCATATATTTT. It translates to CASSAEGAATGNTIYF.

The V and J genes are TRBV6-5 and TRBJ2-1; D is uncertain. The CDR3 spans 15 residues. V gave up 3 bases and J gave up 0 bases, with 9 bases separating them. CDR1 and CDR2 from the germline V gene are MNHEY and SVGAGI. CDR3 nucleotide sequence: TGTGCCAGCAGTTATAGGAGCAGCTCCTACAATGAGCAGTTCTTC. Translating gives CASSYRSSSYNEQFF.

This clone was counted once. This sequence joins TRBV7-3 and TRBJ1-6; tentative D call: TRBD1 (5 bases). CDR1 is SGHTA and CDR2 is FQGTGA in the germline V gene. This CDR3 contains 15 residues. The V and J ends lost 4 bases and 5 bases respectively, with 12 bases between them. CDR3 amino acids: CASSSGGVNNSPLHF. In DNA, the CDR3 is TGTGCCAGCAGCTCCGGGGGGGTCAATAATTCACCCCTCCACTTT. The full variable domain, with the rest looked up from reference TRBV7-3 and TRBJ1-6, is GAGVSQTPSNKVTEKGKYVELRCDPISGHTALYWYRQSLGQGPEFLIYFQGTGAADDSGLPNDRFFAVRPEGSVSTLKIQRTERGDSAVYLCASSSGGVNNSPLHFGNGTRLTVT.

The rearrangement uses TRBV3-1 (or the pseudogene TRBV3-2) and TRBJ1-2, with D possibly being TRBD1 (5 bases). CDR1 is LGHDT, CDR2 YNNKEL, per germline (reference sequence). With 1 base removed from V and 3 bases from J, the gap between germline ends came to 9 bases. The CDR3 consists of 14 residues. In nucleotides, the CDR3 is TGTGCCAGCAGCCAAGCCAGGGAGGACTATGGCTACACCTTC. It specifies CASSQAREDYGYTF.

This rearrangement joins TRBV4-1 to TRBJ2-3, with 15 nucleotides matching TRBD2. This CDR3 contains 18 residues. Germline V lookup: CDR1 MGHRA, CDR2 YSYEKL. V was clipped by 0 bases and J by 5 bases; unmatched bases: 6. The CDR3 reads CASSQERGLAGGGDTQYF. CDR3 nucleotide sequence: TGCGCCAGCAGCCAAGAACGGGGACTAGCGGGAGGTGGAGATACGCAGTATTTT.

This chain connects TRBV27 to TRBJ2-1, with TRBD2 matching 7 bases. Germline V gene lookup returns CDR1 MNHEY and CDR2 SMNVEV (reference sequence). The CDR3 is 15 amino acids. J lost 3 bases, V lost 4 bases, and 6 bases had no gene match. CDR3 residues: CASSSSSGHYNEQFF. The DNA of the CDR3 is TGTGCCAGCAGTTCTTCTAGCGGACACTACAATGAGCAGTTCTTC.

V and J are TRBV19 and TRBJ2-1; TRBD2 is a possible D gene (7 bases). CDR3 length: 15 residues. CDR1 and CDR2 from the germline V gene are LNHDA and SQIVND (reference sequence). The V gene lost 3 bases and the J gene lost 2 bases, with 11 bases spanning the gap. CDR3 in DNA: TGTGCCAGTAGTATGGGGGCGGGAGCCTACAATGAGCAGTTCTTC. This gives the protein CASSMGAGAYNEQFF.

This clone was detected many times. This chain connects TRBV4-3 to TRBJ2-1, with TRBD2 matching over 9 bases. Germline CDR1 LGHNA, CDR2 YSLEER. The CDR3 length is 16 residues. Trimming at V came to 2 bases and at J to 2 bases, leaving 4 bases not matched to a gene. The CDR3 DNA reads TGCGCCAGCAGCCAATTAGCGGGAGCCCCCTACAATGAGCAGTTCTTC. Translating gives CASSQLAGAPYNEQFF.

J is TRBJ2-1 and V is TRBV6-5, with D perhaps matching TRBD2 (5 bases). The CDR3 loop spans 12 amino acids. Germline assignment: CDR1 MNHEY and CDR2 SVGAGI. V was trimmed by 6 bases and J by 8 bases, leaving 11 bases between them. In DNA form, the CDR3 reads TGTGCCAGCAGCCCCAGCGGCTATGAGCAGTTCTTC. Translated, it gives CASSPSGYEQFF.

V gene TRBV19 combines with J gene TRBJ1-4; 9 bases agree with TRBD1. Germline-derived CDR1 and CDR2 are LNHDA and SQIVND (reference sequence). The V gene end was trimmed by 4 bases and the J gene end by 8 bases; junction bases not matched to a gene: 2. The CDR3 has 13 residues. DNA for the CDR3: TGTGCCAGTAGTAAGGACAGGGGCGAAAAACTGTTTTTT. Translated, it gives CASSKDRGEKLFF.

The chain employs TRBV9 and TRBJ2-5; TRBD1 is a possible D gene (6 bases). The V end lost 4 bases, the J end lost 5 bases, and 12 bases lay between the germline ends. The CDR3 is 13 amino acids. Germline-derived CDR1 and CDR2 are SGDLS and YYNGEE. The CDR3 here is CASSLQGWETQYF. DNA for the CDR3: TGTGCCAGCAGCCTACAGGGTTGGGAGACCCAGTACTTC.

The chain carries TRBV23-1 and TRBJ2-5; D ambiguous. TRBV23-1 has ORF status, its function being uncertain. The CDR3 loop spans 17 amino acids. Deletions cut 3 bases from V and 4 bases from J, with 21 bases between. The CDR3 DNA reads as TGCGCCAGCAGTCATCCGTTCTGTGACTTATACCGAGAGACCCAGTACTTC. It translates to CASSHPFCDLYRETQYF.

J is TRBJ1-5 and V is TRBV28, with 9 nucleotides matching TRBD1. The CDR3 loop spans 14 amino acids. Germline-derived CDR1 and CDR2 are MDHEN and SYDVKM. Germline trimming cut 6 bases from V and 5 bases from J; bases unmatched to any gene: 5. CDR3 amino acids: CASRTGTGYQPQHF. Written as DNA, the CDR3 is TGTGCCAGCAGGACCGGGACAGGGTATCAGCCCCAGCATTTT.

The chain is built from TRBV28 and TRBJ2-5; weak D call: TRBD2 (5 bases). Germline V gives CDR1 MDHEN, CDR2 SYDVKM. The CDR3 is 15 amino acids. The germline V and J ends were trimmed by 5 bases and 1 base, with 14 bases remaining between them. In DNA form, the CDR3 reads TGTGCCAGCAGTCCCCGGGAATACCTCCAAGAGACCCAGTACTTC. It yields the protein CASSPREYLQETQYF.

V usage is TRBV5-4 and J usage is TRBJ2-7; 11 bases are shared with TRBD1. V shed 5 bases, J shed 5 bases, and the junction held 9 bases outside the gene matches. Germline CDR1 and CDR2: SGHNT and YYREEE (reference sequence). The CDR3 is made up of 15 amino acids. CDR3 DNA sequence: TGTGCCAGCAGACCCGGGACAGGGGGACTCCACGAGCAGTACTTC. Translated, it gives CASRPGTGGLHEQYF.

This clone has a single count. The chain carries TRBV24-1 and TRBJ1-3; D unclear. The germline CDR1 and CDR2 sequences are KGHDR and SFDVKD. Trimming left V 7 bases short and J 0 bases short, with 6 bases between. This CDR3 spans 13 amino acids. Written as DNA, the CDR3 is TGTGCCACCAGCACTGGCTCTGGAAACACCATATATTTT. This gives the protein CATSTGSGNTIYF.

This clone was picked up a small number of times. This rearrangement joins TRBV9 to TRBJ1-3; D is unresolved. This CDR3 comprises 16 residues. The germline CDR1 and CDR2 sequences are SGDLS and YYNGEE. V gave up 0 bases and J gave up 4 bases, with 14 bases separating them. CDR3 DNA sequence: TGTGCCAGCAGCGTAGTTTTCCGGGGAATAGGAAACACCATATATTTT. It specifies CASSVVFRGIGNTIYF.

The chain couples TRBV4-1 to TRBJ1-5; the D gene is possibly TRBD1 (5 bases). The CDR3 has 16 residues. The V and J ends lost 1 base and 4 bases respectively, with 14 bases between them. The germline V gene encodes CDR1 MGHRA and CDR2 YSYEKL. The CDR3 DNA sequence: TGCGCCAGCAGCCAAGGGGCAGGGATAGTTAATCAGCCCCAGCATTTT. Amino acid sequence: CASSQGAGIVNQPQHF.

This sequence joins TRBV4-1 and TRBJ1-1, with 11 positions matching TRBD1. CDR1 and CDR2 from the germline V gene are MGHRA and YSYEKL. The CDR3 totals 15 residues. V was pared by 1 base and J by 3 bases, with 1 base of the junction left unmatched. The CDR3 DNA reads as TGCGCCAGCAGCCAAGGGGACAGGGGGGACACTGAAGCTTTCTTT. It encodes CASSQGDRGDTEAFF.

V usage is TRBV5-5 and J usage is TRBJ2-5; 13 bases align to TRBD2. Per the germline V gene, CDR1 is SGHKS and CDR2 is YYEKEE (reference sequence). V was clipped by 4 bases and J by 5 bases; unmatched bases: 5. The CDR3 sequence is 15 residues long. Written as DNA, the CDR3 is TGTGCCAGCAGCCGAGGGACTAGCGGGATGGAGACCCAGTACTTC. This gives the protein CASSRGTSGMETQYF.

The chain links TRBV30 to TRBJ1-4; D is ambiguous. Germline CDR1 and CDR2: GTSNPN and SVGIG (reference sequence). The V gene lost 1 base and the J gene lost 8 bases, with 14 bases spanning the gap. CDR3 length equals 14 residues. The CDR3 spells CAWSGWRPGEKLFF. CDR3 DNA sequence: TGTGCCTGGAGTGGATGGCGCCCGGGAGAAAAACTGTTTTTT.

This chain joins TRBV6-1 and TRBJ2-3, with D possibly being TRBD1 (6 bases). CDR1 and CDR2 (germline): MNHNS, SASEGT. V was shortened by 2 bases and J by 5 bases, with 11 bases between the two germline ends. The CDR3 extends over 14 amino acids. The chain's CDR3 is CASSETGIQDTQYF. In nucleotides, the CDR3 is TGTGCCAGCAGTGAAACAGGGATTCAAGATACGCAGTATTTT.

The chain carries TRBV2 and TRBJ2-7; TRBD2 agrees at 10 bases. The CDR3 length is 14 residues. Per the germline V gene, CDR1 is SNHLY and CDR2 is FYNNEI. The ends lost 7 bases at V and 2 bases at J; junction bases unmatched: 5. CDR3 coding DNA: TGTGCCAGCACTAGCGGGAGCGAGCCCTACGAGCAGTACTTC. Its translation is CASTSGSEPYEQYF.

As for this clone: The sample has other DNA sequences that encode this CDR3 too. The chain recombines TRBV9 with TRBJ1-5; D ambiguous. V lost 0 bases and J 7 bases, leaving 14 bases between the germline ends. The CDR3 has 15 amino acids. The germline V gene encodes CDR1 SGDLS and CDR2 YYNGEE. The CDR3 nucleotides read TGTGCCAGCAGCGTAGGAGGCGTAGAGGGACAGCCCCAGCATTTT. It is translated as CASSVGGVEGQPQHF.

The chain uses TRBV6-4 and TRBJ1-1, with 8 bases lining up with TRBD1. The ends lost 7 bases at V and 2 bases at J; junction bases unmatched: 6. The germline V gene has CDR1 MRHNA and CDR2 SNTAGT. CDR3 length: 14 residues. The CDR3 DNA follows: TGTGCCAGCACCCAAGACAGGGGAAACACTGAAGCTTTCTTT. Its protein product is CASTQDRGNTEAFF.

This chain uses TRBV5-1 with TRBJ1-1; perhaps TRBD1 as D (5 bases). Germline V lookup: CDR1 SGHRS, CDR2 YFSETQ. The CDR3 sequence is 13 residues long. V lost 4 bases to trimming and J lost 0 bases, with 7 bases between them. CDR3 residues: CASSKTVNTEAFF. The DNA of the CDR3 is TGCGCCAGCAGCAAGACAGTGAACACTGAAGCTTTCTTT.

The chain combines TRBV19 with TRBJ2-7; 8 bases align to TRBD2. The germline V gene encodes CDR1 LNHDA and CDR2 SQIVND (reference sequence). This CDR3 region has 13 residues. J gave up 0 bases and V 10 bases, and 5 bases lay outside the gene matches. CDR3 amino acids: CATALADSYEQYF. The CDR3 DNA sequence: TGTGCCACCGCACTAGCGGACTCCTACGAGCAGTACTTC.